The clone carrying this T cell receptor (beta chain) was picked up many times. Its antigen is currently unknown. The data belong to a study of early T cells in non-severe SARS-CoV-2 infection. Findings of the study overall: VDJdb-based annotation leaned toward anti-spike CD8 responses and missed private and CD4 specificities.

This CDR3 spans 15 amino acids. V lost 0 bases, J lost 2 bases, and 4 bases stayed unmatched. In germline, CDR1 is DFQATT, CDR2 SNEGSKA (reference sequence). From the 5' RACE reads, TCRdb called clonotypes with MiXCR, one entry per CDR3 protein. This sample has tens of thousands of distinct CDR3 sequences, with around 6.1% found just once. The sequence derives from an adult who was a healthcare worker with PCR-confirmed SARS-CoV-2 infection or an uninfected control (not recorded which). V is TRBV20-1 and J is TRBJ2-7; TRBD1 matches 10 bases. Sequencing input: whole blood. This CDR3 reads CSARDPGQGTYEQYF. DNA for the CDR3: TGCAGTGCTAGAGACCCGGGACAGGGGACCTACGAGCAGTACTTC.